This TCR beta chain emerged from a study of OX40 agonist ivuxolimab in advanced cancers. General study findings and limits: Some nonresponders likewise displayed low normalized T-cell clonal expansion.

Germline CDR1 SGHRS, CDR2 YFSETQ. Losses at the gene ends were 0 bases for V and 6 bases for J; bases not matched to a gene: 4. The CDR3 totals 15 residues. In its sample, this clone was seen once. The antigen is not known. Produced via immunoSEQ multiplex PCR; TCRdb's table is partial and in-frame only. The profile shows under 85,000 clones, about 90% of them singletons. The source was CD4+ or CD8+ T cells sorted from blood, collected in a trial of the OX40 agonist ivuxolimab. This sequence originates from an adult with an advanced solid tumor such as melanoma, head and neck, liver or kidney cancer. This sequence joins TRBV5-1 and TRBJ1-1; 11 positions match TRBD1. DNA for the CDR3: TGCGCCAGCAGCTTGGAAGGGGACAGGGGGGCTGAAGCTTTCTTT. Translating gives CASSLEGDRGAEAFF.